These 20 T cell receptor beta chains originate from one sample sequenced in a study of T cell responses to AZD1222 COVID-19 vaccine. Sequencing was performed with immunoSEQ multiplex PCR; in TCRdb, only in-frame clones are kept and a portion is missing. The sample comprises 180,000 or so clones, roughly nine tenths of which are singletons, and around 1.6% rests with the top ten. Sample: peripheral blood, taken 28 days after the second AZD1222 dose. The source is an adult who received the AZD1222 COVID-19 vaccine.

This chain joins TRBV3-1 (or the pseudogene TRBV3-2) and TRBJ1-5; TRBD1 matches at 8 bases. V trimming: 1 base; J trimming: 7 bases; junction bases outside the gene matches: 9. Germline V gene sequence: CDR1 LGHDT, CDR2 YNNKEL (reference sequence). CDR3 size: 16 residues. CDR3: CASSQGQAGGGQPQHF. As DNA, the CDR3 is TGTGCCAGCAGCCAAGGACAGGCAGGGGGCGGACAGCCCCAGCATTTT.

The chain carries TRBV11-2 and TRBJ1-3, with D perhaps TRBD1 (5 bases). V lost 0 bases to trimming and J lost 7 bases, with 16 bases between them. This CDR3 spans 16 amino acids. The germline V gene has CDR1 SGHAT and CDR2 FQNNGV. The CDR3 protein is CASSLDLTKGRNTIYF. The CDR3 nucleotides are TGTGCCAGCAGCTTAGATCTAACCAAGGGGCGTAACACCATATATTTT.

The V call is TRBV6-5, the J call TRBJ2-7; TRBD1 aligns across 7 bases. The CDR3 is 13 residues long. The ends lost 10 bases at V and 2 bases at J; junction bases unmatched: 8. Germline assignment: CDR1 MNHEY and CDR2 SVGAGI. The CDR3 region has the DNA TGTGCCACCAAGACAGGGAACACCTACGAGCAGTACTTC. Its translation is CATKTGNTYEQYF.

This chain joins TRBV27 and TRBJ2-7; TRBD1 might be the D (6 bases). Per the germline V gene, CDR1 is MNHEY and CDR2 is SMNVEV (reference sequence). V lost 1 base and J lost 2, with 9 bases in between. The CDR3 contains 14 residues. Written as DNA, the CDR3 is TGTGCCAGCAGTTTATTCCACAGGGCCTACGAGCAGTACTTC. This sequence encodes CASSLFHRAYEQYF.

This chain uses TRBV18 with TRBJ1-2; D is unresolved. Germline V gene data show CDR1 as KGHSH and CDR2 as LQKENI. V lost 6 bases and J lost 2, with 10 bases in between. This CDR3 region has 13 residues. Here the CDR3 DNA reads TGTGCCAGCTCCCTCGACGGAAACTATGGCTACACCTTC. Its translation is CASSLDGNYGYTF. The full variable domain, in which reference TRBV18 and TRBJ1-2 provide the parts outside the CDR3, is NAGVMQNPRHLVRRRGQEARLRCSPMKGHSHVYWYRQLPEEGLKFMVYLQKENIIDESGMPKERFSAEFPKEGPSILRIQQVVRGDSAAYFCASSLDGNYGYTFGSGTRLTVV.

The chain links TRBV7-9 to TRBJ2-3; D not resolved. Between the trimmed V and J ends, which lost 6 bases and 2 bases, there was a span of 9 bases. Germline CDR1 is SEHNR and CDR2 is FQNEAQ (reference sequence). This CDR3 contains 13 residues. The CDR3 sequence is CASSPTDTDTQYF. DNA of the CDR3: TGTGCCAGCAGTCCTACTGACACAGATACGCAGTATTTT.

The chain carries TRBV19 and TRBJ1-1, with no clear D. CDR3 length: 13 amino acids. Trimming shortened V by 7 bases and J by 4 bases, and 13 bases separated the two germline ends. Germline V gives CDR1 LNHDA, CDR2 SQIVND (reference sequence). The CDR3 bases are TGTGCCAGTAATTTTATGTGGGCCACTGAAGCTTTCTTT. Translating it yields CASNFMWATEAFF.

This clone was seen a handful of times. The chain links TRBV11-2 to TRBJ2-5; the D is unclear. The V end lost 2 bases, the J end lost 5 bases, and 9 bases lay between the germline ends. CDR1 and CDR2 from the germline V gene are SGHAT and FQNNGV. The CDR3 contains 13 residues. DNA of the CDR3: TGTGCCAGCAGCTTATGGAGAACGGAGACCCAGTACTTC. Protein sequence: CASSLWRTETQYF.

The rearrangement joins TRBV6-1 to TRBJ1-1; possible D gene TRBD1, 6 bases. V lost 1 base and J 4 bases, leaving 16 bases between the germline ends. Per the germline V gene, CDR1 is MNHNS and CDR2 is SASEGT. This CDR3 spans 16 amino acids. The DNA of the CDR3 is TGTGCCAGCAGTGAAGGTGAGGGGGATTTAGGCACTGAAGCTTTCTTT. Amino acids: CASSEGEGDLGTEAFF.

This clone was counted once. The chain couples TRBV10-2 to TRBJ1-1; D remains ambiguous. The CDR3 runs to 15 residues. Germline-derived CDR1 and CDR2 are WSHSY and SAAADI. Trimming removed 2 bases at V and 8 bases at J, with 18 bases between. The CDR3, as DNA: TGCGCCAGCAGTGAGCCCAAAAACGGGGTGGGGGAAGCTTTCTTT. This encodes CASSEPKNGVGEAFF.

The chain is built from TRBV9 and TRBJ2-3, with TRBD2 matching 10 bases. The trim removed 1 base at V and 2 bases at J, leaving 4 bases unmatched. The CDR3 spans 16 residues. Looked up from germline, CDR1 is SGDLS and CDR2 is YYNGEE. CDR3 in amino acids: CASSVRTSGHTDTQYF. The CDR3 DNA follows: TGTGCCAGCAGCGTACGGACTAGCGGCCACACAGATACGCAGTATTTT.

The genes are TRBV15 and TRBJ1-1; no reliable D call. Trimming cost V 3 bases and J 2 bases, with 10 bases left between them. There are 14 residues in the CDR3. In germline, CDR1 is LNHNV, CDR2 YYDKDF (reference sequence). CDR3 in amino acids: CATSRGNRNTEAFF. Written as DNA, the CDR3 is TGTGCCACCAGCAGGGGAAATAGAAACACTGAAGCTTTCTTT.

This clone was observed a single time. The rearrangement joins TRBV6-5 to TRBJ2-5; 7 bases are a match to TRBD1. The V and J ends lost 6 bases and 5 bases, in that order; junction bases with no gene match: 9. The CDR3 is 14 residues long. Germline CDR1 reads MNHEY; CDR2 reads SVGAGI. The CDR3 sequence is CASSTGAAGETQYF. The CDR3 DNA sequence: TGTGCCAGCAGCACAGGGGCCGCCGGGGAGACCCAGTACTTC.

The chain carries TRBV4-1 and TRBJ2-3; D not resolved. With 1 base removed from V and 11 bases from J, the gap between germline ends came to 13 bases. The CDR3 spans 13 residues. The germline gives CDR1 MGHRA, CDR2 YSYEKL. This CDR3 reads CASSQVELPRQYF. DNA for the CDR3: TGCGCCAGCAGCCAAGTTGAGCTTCCACGGCAGTATTTT.

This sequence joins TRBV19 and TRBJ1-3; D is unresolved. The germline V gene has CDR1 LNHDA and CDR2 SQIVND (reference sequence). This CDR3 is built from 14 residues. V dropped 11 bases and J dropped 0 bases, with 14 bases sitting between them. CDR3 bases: TGTGCCTCGGAAGACGGAGGCTCTGGAAACACCATATATTTT. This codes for CASEDGGSGNTIYF.

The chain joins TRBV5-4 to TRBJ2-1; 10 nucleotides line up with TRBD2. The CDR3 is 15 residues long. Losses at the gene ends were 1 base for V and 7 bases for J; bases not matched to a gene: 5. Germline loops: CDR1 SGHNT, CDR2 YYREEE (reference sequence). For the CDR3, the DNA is TGTGCCAGCAGCTTGAACCTAGCGGGAGAGAATGAGCAGTTCTTC. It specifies CASSLNLAGENEQFF. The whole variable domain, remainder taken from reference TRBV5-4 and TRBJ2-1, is ETGVTQSPTHLIKTRGQQVTLRCSSQSGHNTVSWYQQALGQGPQFIFQYYREEENGRGNFPPRFSGLQFPNYSSELNVNALELDDSALYLCASSLNLAGENEQFFGPGTRLTVL.

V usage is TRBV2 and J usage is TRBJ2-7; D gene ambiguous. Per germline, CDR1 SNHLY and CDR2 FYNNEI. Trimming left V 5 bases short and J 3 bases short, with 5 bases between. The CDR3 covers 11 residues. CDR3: CASSQNYEQYF. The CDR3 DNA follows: TGTGCCAGCAGTCAAAACTACGAGCAGTACTTC.

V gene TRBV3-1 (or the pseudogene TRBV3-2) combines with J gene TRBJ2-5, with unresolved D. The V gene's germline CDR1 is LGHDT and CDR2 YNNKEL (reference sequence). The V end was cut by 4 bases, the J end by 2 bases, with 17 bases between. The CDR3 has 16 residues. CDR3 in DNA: TGTGCCAGCAGCCTTGGCCTTTCACTGATGCAAGAGACCCAGTACTTC. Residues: CASSLGLSLMQETQYF.

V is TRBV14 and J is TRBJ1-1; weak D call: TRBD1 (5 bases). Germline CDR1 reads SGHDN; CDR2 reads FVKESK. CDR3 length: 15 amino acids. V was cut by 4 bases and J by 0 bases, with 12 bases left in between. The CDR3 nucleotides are TGTGCCAGCAGCCCCTATGGGGCGATGAACACTGAAGCTTTCTTT. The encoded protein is CASSPYGAMNTEAFF.

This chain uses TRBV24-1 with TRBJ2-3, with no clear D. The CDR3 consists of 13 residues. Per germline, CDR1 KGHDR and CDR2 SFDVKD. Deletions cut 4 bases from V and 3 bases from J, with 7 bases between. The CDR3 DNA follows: TGTGCCACCAGTGAGGCCAATACAGATACGCAGTATTTT. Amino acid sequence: CATSEANTDTQYF.